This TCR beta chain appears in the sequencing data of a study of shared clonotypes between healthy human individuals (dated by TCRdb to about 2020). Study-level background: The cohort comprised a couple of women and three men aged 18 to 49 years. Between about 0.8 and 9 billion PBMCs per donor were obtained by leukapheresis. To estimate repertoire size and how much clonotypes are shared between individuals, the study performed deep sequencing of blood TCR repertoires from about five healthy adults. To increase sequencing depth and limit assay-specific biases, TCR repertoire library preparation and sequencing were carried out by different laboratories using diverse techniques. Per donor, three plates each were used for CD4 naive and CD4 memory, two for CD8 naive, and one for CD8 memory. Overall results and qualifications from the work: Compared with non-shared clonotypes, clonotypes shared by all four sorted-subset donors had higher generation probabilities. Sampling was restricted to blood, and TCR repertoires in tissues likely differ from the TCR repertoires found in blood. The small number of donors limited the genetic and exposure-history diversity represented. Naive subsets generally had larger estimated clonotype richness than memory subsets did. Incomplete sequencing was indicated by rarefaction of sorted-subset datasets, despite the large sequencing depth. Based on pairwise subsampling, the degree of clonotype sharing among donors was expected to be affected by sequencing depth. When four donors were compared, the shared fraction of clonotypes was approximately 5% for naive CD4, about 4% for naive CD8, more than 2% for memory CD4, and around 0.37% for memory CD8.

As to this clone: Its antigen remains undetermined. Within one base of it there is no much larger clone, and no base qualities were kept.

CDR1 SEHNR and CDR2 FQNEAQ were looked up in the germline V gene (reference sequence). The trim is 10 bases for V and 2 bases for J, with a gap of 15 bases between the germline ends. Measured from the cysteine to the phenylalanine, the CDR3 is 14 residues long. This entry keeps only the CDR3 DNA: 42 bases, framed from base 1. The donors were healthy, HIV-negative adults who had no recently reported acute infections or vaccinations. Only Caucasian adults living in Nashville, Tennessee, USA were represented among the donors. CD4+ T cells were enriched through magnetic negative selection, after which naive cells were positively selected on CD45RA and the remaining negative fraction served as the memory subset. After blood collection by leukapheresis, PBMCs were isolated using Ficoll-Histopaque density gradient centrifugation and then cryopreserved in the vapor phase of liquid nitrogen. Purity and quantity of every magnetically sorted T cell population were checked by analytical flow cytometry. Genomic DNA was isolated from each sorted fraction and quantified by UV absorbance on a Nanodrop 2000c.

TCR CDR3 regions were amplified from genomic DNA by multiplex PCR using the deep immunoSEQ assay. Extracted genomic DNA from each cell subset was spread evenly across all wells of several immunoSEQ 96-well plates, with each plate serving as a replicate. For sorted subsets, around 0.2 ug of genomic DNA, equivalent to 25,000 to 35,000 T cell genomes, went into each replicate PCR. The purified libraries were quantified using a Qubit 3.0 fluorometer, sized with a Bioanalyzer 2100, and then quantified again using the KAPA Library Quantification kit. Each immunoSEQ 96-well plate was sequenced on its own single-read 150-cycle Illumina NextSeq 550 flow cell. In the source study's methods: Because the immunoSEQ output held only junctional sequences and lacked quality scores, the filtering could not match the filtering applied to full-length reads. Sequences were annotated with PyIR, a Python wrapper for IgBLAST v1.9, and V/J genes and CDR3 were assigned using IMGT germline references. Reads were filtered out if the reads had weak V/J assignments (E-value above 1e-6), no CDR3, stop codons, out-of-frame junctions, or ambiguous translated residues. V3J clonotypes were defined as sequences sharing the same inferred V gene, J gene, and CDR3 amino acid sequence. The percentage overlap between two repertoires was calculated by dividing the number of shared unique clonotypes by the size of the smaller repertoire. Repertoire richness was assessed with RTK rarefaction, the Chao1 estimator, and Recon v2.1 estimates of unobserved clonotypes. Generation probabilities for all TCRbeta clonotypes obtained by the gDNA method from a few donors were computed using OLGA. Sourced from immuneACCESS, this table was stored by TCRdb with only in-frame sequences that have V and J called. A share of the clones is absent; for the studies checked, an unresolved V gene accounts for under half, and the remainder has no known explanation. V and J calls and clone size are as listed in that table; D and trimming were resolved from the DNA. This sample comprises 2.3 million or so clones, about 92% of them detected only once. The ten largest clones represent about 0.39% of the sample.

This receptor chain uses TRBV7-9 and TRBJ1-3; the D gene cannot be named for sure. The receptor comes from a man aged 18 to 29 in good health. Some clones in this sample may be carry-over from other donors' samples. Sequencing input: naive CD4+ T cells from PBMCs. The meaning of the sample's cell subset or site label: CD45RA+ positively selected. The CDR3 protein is CATSLLSPGNTIYF. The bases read TGTGCCACGTCACTCTTATCCCCTGGAAACACCATATATTTT.